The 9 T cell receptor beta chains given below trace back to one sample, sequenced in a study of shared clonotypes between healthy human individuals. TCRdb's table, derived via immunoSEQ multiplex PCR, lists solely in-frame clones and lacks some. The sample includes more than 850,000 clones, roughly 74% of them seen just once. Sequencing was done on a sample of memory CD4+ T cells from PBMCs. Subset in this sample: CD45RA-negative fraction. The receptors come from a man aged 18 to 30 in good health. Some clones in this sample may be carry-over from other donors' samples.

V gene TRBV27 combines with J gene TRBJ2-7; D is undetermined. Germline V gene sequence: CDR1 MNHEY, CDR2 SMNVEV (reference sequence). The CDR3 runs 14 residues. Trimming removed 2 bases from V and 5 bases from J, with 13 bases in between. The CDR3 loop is CASSLLSLLDEQYF. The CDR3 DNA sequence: TGTGCCAGCAGTTTACTGTCCCTCCTAGACGAGCAGTACTTC.

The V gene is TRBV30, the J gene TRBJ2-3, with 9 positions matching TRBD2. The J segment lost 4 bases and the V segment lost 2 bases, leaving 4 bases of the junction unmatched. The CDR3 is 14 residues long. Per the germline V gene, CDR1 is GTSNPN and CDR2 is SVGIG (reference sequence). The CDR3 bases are TGTGCCTGGAGTACCCTAGCGGGGTCAGATACGCAGTATTTT. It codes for CAWSTLAGSDTQYF. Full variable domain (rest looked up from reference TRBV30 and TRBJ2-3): SQTIHQWPATLVQPVGSPLSLECTVEGTSNPNLYWYRQAAGRGLQLLFYSVGIGQISSEVPQNLSASRPQDRQFILSSKKLLLSDSGFYLCAWSTLAGSDTQYFGPGTRLTVL.

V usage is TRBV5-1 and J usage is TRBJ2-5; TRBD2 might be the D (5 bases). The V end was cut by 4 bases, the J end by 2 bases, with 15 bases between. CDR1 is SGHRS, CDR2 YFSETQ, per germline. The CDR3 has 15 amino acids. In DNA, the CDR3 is TGCGCCAGCAGCCCTAATGATCGGGGTCAAGAGACCCAGTACTTC. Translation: CASSPNDRGQETQYF. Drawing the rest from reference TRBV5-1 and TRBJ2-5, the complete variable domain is KAGVTQTPRYLIKTRGQQVTLSCSPISGHRSVSWYQQTPGQGLQFLFEYFSETQRNKGNFPGRFSGRQFSNSRSEMNVSTLELGDSALYLCASSPNDRGQETQYFGPGTRLLVL.

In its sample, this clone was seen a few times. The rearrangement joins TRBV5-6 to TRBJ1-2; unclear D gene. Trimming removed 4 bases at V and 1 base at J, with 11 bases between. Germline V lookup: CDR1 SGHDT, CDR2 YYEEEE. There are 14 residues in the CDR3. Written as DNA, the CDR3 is TGTGCCAGCAGCCCCCGTTCAAGTAACTATGGCTACACCTTC. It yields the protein CASSPRSSNYGYTF.

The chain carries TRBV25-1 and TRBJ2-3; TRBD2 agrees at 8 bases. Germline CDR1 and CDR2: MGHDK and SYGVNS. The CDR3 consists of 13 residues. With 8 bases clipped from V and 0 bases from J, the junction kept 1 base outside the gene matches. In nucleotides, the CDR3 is TGTGCCAGCTCTAGCGGGAGCACAGATACGCAGTATTTT. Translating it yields CASSSGSTDTQYF.

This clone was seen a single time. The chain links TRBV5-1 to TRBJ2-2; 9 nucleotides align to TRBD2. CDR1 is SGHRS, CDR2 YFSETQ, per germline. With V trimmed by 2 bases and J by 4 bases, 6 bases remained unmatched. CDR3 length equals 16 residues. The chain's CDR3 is CASSLVAGVTTGELFF. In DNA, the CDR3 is TGCGCCAGCAGCTTAGTAGCGGGAGTAACCACCGGGGAGCTGTTTTTT.

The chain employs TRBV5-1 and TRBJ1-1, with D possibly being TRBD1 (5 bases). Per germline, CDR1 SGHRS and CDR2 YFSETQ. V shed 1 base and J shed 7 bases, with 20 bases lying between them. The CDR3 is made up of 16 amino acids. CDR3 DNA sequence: TGCGCCAGCAGCTTGTGGTCTATGACCGGCGGGGGTGAAGCTTTCTTT. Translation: CASSLWSMTGGGEAFF.

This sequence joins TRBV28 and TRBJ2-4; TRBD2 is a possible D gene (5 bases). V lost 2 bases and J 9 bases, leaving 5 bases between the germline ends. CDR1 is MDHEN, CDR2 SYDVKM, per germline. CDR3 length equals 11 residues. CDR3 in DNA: TGTGCCAGCAGTTTAGAGGGCATTCAGTACTTC. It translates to CASSLEGIQYF. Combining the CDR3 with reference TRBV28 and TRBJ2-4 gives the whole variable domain DVKVTQSSRYLVKRTGEKVFLECVQDMDHENMFWYRQDPGLGLRLIYFSYDVKMKEKGDIPEGYSVSREKKERFSLILESASTNQTSMYLCASSLEGIQYFGAGTRLSVL.

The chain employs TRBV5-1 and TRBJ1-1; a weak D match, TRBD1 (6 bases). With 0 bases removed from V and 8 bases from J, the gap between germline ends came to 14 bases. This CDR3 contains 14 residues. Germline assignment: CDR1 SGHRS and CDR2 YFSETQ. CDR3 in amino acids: CASSLGAGDREAFF. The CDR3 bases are TGCGCCAGCAGCTTGGGCGCAGGGGATAGAGAAGCTTTCTTT.